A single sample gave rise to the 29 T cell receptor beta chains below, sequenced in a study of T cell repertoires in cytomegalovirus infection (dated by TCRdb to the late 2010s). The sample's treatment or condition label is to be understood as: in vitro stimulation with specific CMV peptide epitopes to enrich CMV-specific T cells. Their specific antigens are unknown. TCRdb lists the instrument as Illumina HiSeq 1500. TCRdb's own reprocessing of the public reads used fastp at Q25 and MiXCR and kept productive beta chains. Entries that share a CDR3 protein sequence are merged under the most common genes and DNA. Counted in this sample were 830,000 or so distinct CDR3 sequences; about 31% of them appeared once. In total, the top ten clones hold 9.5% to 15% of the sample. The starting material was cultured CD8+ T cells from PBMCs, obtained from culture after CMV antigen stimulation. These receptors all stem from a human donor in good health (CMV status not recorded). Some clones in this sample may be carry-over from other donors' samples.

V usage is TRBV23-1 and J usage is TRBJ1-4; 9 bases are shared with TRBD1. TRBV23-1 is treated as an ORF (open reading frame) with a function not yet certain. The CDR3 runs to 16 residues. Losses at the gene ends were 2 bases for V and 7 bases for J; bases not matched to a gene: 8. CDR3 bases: TGCGCCAGCAGTCAACCGACGGACAGGGGCGGTGAAAAACTGTTTTTT. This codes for CASSQPTDRGGEKLFF.

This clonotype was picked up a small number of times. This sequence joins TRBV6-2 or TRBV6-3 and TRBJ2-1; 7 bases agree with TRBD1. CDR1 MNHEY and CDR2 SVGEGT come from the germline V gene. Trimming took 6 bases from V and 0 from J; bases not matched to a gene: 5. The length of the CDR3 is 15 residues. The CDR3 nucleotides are TGTGCCAGCAGCAAGGGACAGTTCTCCTACAATGAGCAGTTCTTC. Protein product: CASSKGQFSYNEQFF.

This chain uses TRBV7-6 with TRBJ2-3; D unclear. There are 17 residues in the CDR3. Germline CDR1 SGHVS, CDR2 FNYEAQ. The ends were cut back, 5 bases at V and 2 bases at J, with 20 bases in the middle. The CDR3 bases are TGTGCCAGCAGCCCATCTACGACTCAGCTACTCACAGATACGCAGTATTTT. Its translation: CASSPSTTQLLTDTQYF.

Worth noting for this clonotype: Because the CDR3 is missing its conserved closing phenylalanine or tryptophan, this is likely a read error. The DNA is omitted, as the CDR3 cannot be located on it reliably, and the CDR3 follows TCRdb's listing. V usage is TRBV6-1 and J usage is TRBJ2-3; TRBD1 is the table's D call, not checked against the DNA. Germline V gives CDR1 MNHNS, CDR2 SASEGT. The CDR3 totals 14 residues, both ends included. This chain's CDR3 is CASSEIGAAHQEYY.

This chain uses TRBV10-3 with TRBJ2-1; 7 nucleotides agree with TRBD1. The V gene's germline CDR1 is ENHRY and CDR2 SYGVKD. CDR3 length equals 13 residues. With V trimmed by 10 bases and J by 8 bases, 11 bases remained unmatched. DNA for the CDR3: TGTGCCACCAAAACGACAGGGTTTGATGAGCAGTTCTTC. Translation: CATKTTGFDEQFF.

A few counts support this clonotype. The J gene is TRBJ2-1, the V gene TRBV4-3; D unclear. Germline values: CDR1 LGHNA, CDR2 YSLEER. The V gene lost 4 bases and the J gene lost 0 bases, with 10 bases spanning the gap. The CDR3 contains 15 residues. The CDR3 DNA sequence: TGCGCCAGCAGCCCCTACCCTAGCTCCTACAATGAGCAGTTCTTC. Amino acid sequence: CASSPYPSSYNEQFF.

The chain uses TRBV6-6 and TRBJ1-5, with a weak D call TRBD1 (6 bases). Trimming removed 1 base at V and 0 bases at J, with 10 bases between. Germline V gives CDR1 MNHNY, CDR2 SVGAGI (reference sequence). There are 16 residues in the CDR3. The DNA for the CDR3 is TGTGCCAGCAGTTACTTACAGGGTAATAGCAATCAGCCCCAGCATTTT. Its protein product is CASSYLQGNSNQPQHF.

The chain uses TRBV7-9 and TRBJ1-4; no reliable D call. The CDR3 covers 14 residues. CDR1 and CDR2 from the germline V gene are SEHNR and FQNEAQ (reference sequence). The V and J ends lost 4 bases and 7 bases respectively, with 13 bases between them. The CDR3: CASSSPSLGEKLFF. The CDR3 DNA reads TGTGCCAGCAGCTCACCAAGCCTAGGTGAAAAACTGTTTTTT.

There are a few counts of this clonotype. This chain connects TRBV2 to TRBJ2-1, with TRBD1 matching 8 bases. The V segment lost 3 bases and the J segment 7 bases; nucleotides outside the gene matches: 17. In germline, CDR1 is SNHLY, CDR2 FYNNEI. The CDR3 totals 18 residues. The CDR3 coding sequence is TGTGCCAGCAGTGACTGGGGGGACAGGCCTCAGGGGTGGAATGAGCAGTTCTTC. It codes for CASSDWGDRPQGWNEQFF.

CDR3 loop: CASSTQTGGTEAFF. The CDR3, as DNA: TGTGCCAGCAGCACCCAGACAGGGGGGACTGAAGCTTTCTTT. The V and J genes are TRBV7-6 and TRBJ1-1, with 9 bases aligning to TRBD1. CDR3 size: 14 residues. The germline CDR1 and CDR2 sequences are SGHVS and FNYEAQ. After removal of 5 bases from V and 5 bases from J, the junction contained 6 bases not matched to a gene.

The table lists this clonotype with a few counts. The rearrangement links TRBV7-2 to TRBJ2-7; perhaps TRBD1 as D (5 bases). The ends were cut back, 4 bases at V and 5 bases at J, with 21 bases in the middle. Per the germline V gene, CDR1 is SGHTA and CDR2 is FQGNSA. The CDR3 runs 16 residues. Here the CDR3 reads CASSSGEDSSYDEQYF. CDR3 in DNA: TGTGCCAGCAGCTCAGGTGAAGACAGCTCCTACGACGAGCAGTACTTC.

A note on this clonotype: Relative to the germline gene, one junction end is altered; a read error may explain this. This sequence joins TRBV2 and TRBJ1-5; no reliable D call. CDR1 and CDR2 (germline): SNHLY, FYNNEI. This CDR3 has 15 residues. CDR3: CASREGPLRHQPQHF. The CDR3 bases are TGTGCCAGCAGAGAAGGGCCCCTGAGGCATCAGCCCCAGCATTTT.

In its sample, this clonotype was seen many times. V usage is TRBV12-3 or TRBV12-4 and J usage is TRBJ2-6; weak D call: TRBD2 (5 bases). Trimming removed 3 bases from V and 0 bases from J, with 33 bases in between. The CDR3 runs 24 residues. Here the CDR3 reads CASSFLATAWGVRNECSGANVLTF. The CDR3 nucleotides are TGTGCCAGCAGTTTTTTGGCGACGGCCTGGGGAGTCCGCAATGAATGCTCTGGGGCCAACGTCCTGACTTTC.

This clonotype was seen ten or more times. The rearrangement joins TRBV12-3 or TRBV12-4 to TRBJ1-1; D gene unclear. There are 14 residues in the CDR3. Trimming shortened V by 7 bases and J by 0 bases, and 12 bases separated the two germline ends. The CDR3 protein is CASTLGRVNTEAFF. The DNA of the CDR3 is TGTGCCAGCACCCTAGGACGGGTGAACACTGAAGCTTTCTTT.

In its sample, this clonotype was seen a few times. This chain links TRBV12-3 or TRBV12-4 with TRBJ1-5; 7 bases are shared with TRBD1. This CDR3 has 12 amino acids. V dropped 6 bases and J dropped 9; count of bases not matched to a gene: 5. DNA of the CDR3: TGTGCCAGCAGCACGACAGGGCTGCCCCAGCATTTT. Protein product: CASSTTGLPQHF.

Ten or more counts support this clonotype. CDR3 protein: CATVSQGDTQYF. The CDR3 region has the DNA TGTGCCACCGTCTCACAGGGGGATACGCAGTATTTT. The gene calls are TRBV6-6 and TRBJ2-3; 7 nucleotides align to TRBD1. Germline CDR1 and CDR2: MNHNY and SVGAGI (reference sequence). V lost 10 bases, J lost 6 bases, and 7 bases stayed unmatched. The CDR3 sequence is 12 residues long.

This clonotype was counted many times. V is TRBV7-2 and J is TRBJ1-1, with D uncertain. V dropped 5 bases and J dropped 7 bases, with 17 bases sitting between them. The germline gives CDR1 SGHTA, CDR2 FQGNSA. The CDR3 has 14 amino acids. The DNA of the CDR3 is TGTGCCAGCAGCCCGAGGTGGGGAGGCTATGAAGCTTTCTTT. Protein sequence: CASSPRWGGYEAFF.

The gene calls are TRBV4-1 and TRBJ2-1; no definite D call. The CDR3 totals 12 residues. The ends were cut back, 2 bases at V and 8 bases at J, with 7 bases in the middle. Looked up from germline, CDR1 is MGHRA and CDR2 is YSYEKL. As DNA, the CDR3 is TGCGCCAGCAGCCAAAATAACGATGAGCAGTTCTTC. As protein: CASSQNNDEQFF.

The CDR3 nucleotides are TGTGCCAGCCCCCGAAGGGTTCGACCCGTCTATGGCTACACCTTC. Translation: CASPRRVRPVYGYTF. The chain carries TRBV2 and TRBJ1-2, with no clear D. The germline V and J ends were trimmed by 8 bases and 4 bases, with 20 bases remaining between them. The CDR3 is 15 residues long. Germline V gene lookup returns CDR1 SNHLY and CDR2 FYNNEI.

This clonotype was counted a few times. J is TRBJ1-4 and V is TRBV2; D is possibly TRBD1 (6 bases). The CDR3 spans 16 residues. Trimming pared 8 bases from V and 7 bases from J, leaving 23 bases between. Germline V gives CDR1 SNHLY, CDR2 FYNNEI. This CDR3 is CASGYIRRGLSEKLFF. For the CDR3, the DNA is TGTGCCAGCGGGTACATACGCAGGGGATTGAGTGAAAAACTGTTTTTT.

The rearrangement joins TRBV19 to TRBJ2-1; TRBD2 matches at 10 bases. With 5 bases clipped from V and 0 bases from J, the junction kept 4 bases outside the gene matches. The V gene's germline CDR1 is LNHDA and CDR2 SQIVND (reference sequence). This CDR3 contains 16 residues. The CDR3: CASSAVAGGSYNEQFF. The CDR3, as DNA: TGTGCCAGTAGTGCGGTAGCGGGGGGCTCCTACAATGAGCAGTTCTTC.

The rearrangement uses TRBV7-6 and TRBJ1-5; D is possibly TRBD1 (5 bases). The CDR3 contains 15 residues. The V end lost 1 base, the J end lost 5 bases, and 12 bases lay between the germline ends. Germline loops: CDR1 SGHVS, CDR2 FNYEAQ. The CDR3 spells CASSLGGVGDQPQHF. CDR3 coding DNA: TGTGCCAGCAGCTTAGGCGGTGTGGGGGATCAGCCCCAGCATTTT. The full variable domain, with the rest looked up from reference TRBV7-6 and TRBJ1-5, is GAGVSQSPRYKVTKRGQDVALRCDPISGHVSLYWYRQALGQGPEFLTYFNYEAQQDKSGLPNDRFSAERPEGSISTLTIQRTEQRDSAMYRCASSLGGVGDQPQHFGDGTRLSIL.

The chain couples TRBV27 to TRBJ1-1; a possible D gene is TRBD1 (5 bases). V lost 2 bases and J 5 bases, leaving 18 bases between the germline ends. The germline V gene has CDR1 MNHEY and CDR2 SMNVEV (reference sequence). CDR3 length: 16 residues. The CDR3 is CASSLRGWGRDTEAFF. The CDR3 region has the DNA TGTGCCAGCAGTTTACGGGGGTGGGGAAGAGATACTGAAGCTTTCTTT.

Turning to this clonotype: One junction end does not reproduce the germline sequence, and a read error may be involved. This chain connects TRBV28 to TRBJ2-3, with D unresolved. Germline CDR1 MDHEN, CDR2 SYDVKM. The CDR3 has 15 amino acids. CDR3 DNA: TGTGCCAGCAGTCCATTTATGTTAATATCGGATATGCAGTATTTT. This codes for CASSPFMLISDMQYF.

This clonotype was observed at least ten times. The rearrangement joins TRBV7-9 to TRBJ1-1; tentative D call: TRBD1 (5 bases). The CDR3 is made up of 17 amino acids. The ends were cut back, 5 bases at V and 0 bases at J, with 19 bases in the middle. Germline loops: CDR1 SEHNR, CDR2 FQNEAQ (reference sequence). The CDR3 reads CASSRIDIAGMNTEAFF. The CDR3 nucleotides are TGTGCCAGCAGCCGGATTGATATAGCAGGGATGAACACTGAAGCTTTCTTT.

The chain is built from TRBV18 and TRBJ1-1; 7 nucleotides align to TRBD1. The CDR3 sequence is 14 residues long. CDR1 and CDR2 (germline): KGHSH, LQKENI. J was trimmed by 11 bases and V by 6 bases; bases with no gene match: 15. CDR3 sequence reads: CASSSTPSTGNAFF. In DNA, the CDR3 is TGTGCCAGCTCGTCAACCCCCTCGACAGGGAACGCTTTCTTT.

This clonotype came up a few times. DNA of the CDR3: TGCGCCAGCAGCCAGCGGGGACCAAACAATGAGCAGTTCTTC. This gives the protein CASSQRGPNNEQFF. The genes are TRBV4-1 and TRBJ2-1, with TRBD2 as a possible D gene (6 bases). The CDR3 runs to 14 residues. Germline V CDR1 and CDR2: MGHRA, YSYEKL. V was clipped by 3 bases and J by 5 bases, with 11 bases between them.

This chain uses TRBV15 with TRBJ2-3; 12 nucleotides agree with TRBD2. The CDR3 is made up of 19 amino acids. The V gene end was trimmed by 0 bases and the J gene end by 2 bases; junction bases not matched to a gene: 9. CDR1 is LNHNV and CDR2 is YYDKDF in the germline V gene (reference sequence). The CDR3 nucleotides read TGTGCCACCAGCAGAGATCTAATCCTAGCGGGGGGGATCACAGATACGCAGTATTTT. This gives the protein CATSRDLILAGGITDTQYF.

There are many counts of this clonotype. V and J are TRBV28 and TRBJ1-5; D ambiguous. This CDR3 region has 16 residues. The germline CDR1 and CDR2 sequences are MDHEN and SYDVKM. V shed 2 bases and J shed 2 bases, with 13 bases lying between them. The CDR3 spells CASSLRRLWGNQPQHF. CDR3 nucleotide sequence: TGTGCCAGCAGTTTACGTAGGCTTTGGGGCAATCAGCCCCAGCATTTT.